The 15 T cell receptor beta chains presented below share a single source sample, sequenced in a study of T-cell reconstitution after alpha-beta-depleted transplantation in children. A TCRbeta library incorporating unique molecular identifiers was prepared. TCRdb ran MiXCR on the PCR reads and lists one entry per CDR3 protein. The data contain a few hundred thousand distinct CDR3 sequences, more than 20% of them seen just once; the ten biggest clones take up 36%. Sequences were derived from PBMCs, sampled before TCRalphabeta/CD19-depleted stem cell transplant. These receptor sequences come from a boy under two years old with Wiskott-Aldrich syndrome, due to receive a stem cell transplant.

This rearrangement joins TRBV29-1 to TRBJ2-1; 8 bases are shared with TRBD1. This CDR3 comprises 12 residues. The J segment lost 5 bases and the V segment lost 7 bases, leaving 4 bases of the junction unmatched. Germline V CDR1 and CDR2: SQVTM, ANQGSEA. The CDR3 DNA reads TGCAGCGCCGGGACAGGAGACAATGAGCAGTTCTTC. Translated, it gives CSAGTGDNEQFF.

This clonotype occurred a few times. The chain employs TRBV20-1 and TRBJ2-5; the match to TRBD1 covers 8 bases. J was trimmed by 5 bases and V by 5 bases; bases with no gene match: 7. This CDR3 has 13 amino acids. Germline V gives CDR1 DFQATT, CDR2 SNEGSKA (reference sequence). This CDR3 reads CSARSGGRETQYF. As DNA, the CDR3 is TGCAGTGCTCGCTCAGGGGGCAGGGAGACCCAGTACTTC.

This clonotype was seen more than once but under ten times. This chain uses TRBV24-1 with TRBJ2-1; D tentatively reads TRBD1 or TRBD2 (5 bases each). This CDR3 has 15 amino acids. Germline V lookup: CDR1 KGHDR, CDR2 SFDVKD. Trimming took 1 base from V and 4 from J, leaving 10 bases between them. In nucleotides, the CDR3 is TGTGCCACCAGTGATTTCGGGACCACGTACAATGAGCAGTTCTTC. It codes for CATSDFGTTYNEQFF.

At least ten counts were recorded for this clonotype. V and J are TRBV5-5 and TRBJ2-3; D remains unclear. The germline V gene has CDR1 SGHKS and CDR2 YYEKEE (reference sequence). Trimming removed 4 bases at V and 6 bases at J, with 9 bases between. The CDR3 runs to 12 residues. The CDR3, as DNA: TGTGCCAGCAGCCCCGTCTTGGATACGCAGTATTTT. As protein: CASSPVLDTQYF.

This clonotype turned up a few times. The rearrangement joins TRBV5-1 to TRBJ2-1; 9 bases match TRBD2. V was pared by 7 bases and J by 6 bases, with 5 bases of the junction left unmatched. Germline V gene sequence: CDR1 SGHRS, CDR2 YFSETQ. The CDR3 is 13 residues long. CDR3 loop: CASSSSGSNEQFF. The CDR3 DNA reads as TGCGCCAGCTCGAGTAGCGGGAGCAATGAGCAGTTCTTC.

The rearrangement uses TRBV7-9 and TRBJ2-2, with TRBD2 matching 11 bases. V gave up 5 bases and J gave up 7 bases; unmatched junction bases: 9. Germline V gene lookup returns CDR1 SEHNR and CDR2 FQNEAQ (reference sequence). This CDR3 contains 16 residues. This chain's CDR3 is CASSPRSGRAIGELFF. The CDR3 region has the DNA TGTGCCAGCAGCCCTCGTAGCGGGAGGGCAATCGGGGAGCTGTTTTTT.

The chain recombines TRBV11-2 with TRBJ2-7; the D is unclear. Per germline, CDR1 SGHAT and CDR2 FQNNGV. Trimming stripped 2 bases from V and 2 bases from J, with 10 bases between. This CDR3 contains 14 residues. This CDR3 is CASSLRRLPYEQYF. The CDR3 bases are TGTGCCAGCAGCTTACGCAGGTTACCCTACGAGCAGTACTTC.

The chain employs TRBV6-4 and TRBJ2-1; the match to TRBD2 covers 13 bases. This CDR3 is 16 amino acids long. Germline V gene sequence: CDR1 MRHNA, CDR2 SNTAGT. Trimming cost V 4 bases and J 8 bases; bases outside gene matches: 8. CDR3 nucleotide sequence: TGTGCCAGCAGTGGGCAACTAGCGGGAGGGCCGGATGAGCAGTTCTTC. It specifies CASSGQLAGGPDEQFF.

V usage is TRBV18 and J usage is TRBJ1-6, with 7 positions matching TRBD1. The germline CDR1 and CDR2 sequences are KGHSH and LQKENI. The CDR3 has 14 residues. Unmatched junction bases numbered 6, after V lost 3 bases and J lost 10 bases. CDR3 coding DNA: TGTGCCAGCTCACCCGACAGGGTCGGCTCACCCCTCCACTTT. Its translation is CASSPDRVGSPLHF.

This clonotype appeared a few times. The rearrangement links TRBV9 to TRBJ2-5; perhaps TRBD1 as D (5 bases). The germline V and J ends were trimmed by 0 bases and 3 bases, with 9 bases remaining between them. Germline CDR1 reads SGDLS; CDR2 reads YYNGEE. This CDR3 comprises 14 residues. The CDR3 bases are TGTGCCAGCAGCGTAGTCGGCAGGGAAGAGACCCAGTACTTC. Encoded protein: CASSVVGREETQYF.

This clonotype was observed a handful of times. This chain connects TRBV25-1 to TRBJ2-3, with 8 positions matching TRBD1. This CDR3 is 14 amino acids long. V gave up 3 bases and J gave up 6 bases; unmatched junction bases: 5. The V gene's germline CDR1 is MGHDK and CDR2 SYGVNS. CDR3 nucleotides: TGTGCCAGCAGTGACAGGGGGCCGGTGGATACGCAGTATTTT. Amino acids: CASSDRGPVDTQYF.

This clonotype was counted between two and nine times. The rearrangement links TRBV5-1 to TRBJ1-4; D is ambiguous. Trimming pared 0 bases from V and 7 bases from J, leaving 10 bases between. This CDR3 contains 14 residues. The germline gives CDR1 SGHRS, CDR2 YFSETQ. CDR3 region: CASSLGRGSEKLFF. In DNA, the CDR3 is TGCGCCAGCAGCTTGGGGAGAGGTAGTGAAAAACTGTTTTTT.

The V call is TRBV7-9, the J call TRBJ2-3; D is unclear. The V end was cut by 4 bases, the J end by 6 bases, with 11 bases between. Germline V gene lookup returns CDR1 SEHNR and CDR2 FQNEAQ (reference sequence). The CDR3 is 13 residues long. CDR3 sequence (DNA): TGTGCCAGCAGCTCACAGTCCGTGGATACGCAGTATTTT. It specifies CASSSQSVDTQYF.

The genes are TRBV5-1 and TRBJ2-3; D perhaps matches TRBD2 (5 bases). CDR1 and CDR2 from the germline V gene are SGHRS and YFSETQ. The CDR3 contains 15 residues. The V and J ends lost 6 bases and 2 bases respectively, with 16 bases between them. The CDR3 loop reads CASNVGAVPTDTQYF. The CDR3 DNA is TGCGCCAGCAACGTTGGAGCGGTGCCCACAGATACGCAGTATTTT.

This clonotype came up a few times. The CDR3 loop is CASSRGQLYEQYF. In DNA, the CDR3 is TGTGCCAGCAGCAGGGGACAGCTCTACGAGCAGTACTTC. The chain combines TRBV6-2 or TRBV6-3 with TRBJ2-7; 7 bases are a match to TRBD1. The CDR3 has 13 residues. CDR1 and CDR2 from the germline V gene are MNHEY and SVGEGT. V was clipped by 6 bases and J by 3 bases; unmatched bases: 5.